The 17 T cell receptor beta chains presented below share a single source sample, sequenced in a study of shared clonotypes between healthy human individuals. CD45RO-negative CD8 cells positively selected for CCR7 made up the naive population, which excluded terminally differentiated effector memory CD45RA+ cells. Sequenced by immunoSEQ multiplex PCR; TCRdb stores in-frame clones only, minus some. The profile covers more than 2 million clones, with just under 95% appearing a single time and more than 1.5% taken by the ten largest. Material: naive CD8+ T cells from PBMCs. Receptor source: a man in his late teens or twenties in good health. Some clones in this sample may be carry-over from other donors' samples.

Of note for this clone: Other DNA sequences of this sample code for an identical CDR3. The chain recombines TRBV11-2 with TRBJ2-1; tentative D call: TRBD2 (5 bases). The CDR3 is 16 amino acids. CDR1 is SGHAT and CDR2 is FQNNGV in the germline V gene. Between the trimmed V and J ends, which lost 1 base and 4 bases, there was a span of 14 bases. This chain's CDR3 is CASSLGLDSPYNEQFF. The CDR3 nucleotides read TGTGCCAGCAGCTTAGGACTGGACTCCCCATACAATGAGCAGTTCTTC.

This rearrangement joins TRBV4-2 to TRBJ2-3; D perhaps matches TRBD2 (5 bases). The V gene's germline CDR1 is LGHNA and CDR2 YNFKEQ. Trimming left V 0 bases short and J 2 bases short, with 9 bases between. The length of the CDR3 is 15 residues. This CDR3 reads CASSQDSGYTDTQYF. Written as DNA, the CDR3 is TGTGCCAGCAGCCAAGACAGCGGTTACACAGATACGCAGTATTTT.

Concerning this clone itself: The same CDR3 can be traced to other DNA sequences in this sample. The chain uses TRBV7-2 and TRBJ2-1; 8 bases are a match to TRBD2. The CDR3 sequence is 15 residues long. The V gene end was trimmed by 5 bases and the J gene end by 1 base; junction bases not matched to a gene: 4. CDR1 SGHTA and CDR2 FQGNSA come from the germline V gene. The CDR3 loop is CASSESGSSYNEQFF. The CDR3 DNA reads TGTGCCAGCAGCGAGAGCGGGAGTTCCTACAATGAGCAGTTCTTC.

This chain links TRBV9 with TRBJ2-2; tentatively, D is TRBD2 (5 bases). V was cut by 4 bases and J by 2 bases, with 15 bases left in between. From germline, CDR1 is SGDLS and CDR2 YYNGEE. The CDR3 has 16 residues. The CDR3 DNA reads as TGTGCCAGCAGCTCCCTTTGGGGAGCTAACACCGGGGAGCTGTTTTTT. The encoded protein is CASSSLWGANTGELFF.

The CDR3 protein is CASSEFGAYGYTF. The CDR3 region has the DNA TGTGCCAGCAGTGAATTTGGTGCCTATGGCTACACCTTC. The V and J genes are TRBV25-1 and TRBJ1-2; D is unresolved. This CDR3 region has 13 residues. The V and J ends lost 1 base and 4 bases respectively, with 7 bases between them. Germline CDR1 is MGHDK and CDR2 is SYGVNS.

V gene TRBV28 combines with J gene TRBJ2-7; D is perhaps TRBD2 (5 bases). From germline, CDR1 is MDHEN and CDR2 SYDVKM. The length of the CDR3 is 13 residues. Between the trimmed V and J ends, which lost 6 bases and 3 bases, there was a span of 12 bases. The CDR3 DNA follows: TGTGCCAGCAGCACCTCGGGGAACTACGAGCAGTACTTC. Its protein is CASSTSGNYEQYF.

This chain links TRBV7-9 with TRBJ2-7, with 7 bases aligning to TRBD2. This CDR3 has 15 residues. V lost 5 bases to trimming and J lost 4 bases; unmatched junction nucleotides: 11. Germline lookup yields CDR1 SEHNR and CDR2 FQNEAQ (reference sequence). The CDR3 is CASSGGGASGYEQYF. The CDR3 bases are TGTGCCAGCAGCGGAGGAGGGGCTAGCGGTTACGAGCAGTACTTC.

The chain couples TRBV5-1 to TRBJ2-1; 8 nucleotides match TRBD2. CDR1 and CDR2 (germline): SGHRS, YFSETQ. V lost 4 bases to trimming and J lost 0 bases; unmatched junction nucleotides: 6. The CDR3 loop spans 16 amino acids. CDR3 in DNA: TGCGCCAGCAGCCTCCCAAGCGGGGGCTCCTACAATGAGCAGTTCTTC. Residues: CASSLPSGGSYNEQFF.

The rearrangement joins TRBV6-5 to TRBJ1-2; D is uncertain. Germline V gene lookup returns CDR1 MNHEY and CDR2 SVGAGI. The V end was cut by 2 bases, the J end by 4 bases, with 8 bases between. The CDR3 extends over 13 amino acids. CDR3 residues: CASSYGGFYGYTF. The DNA for the CDR3 is TGTGCCAGCAGTTACGGAGGCTTCTATGGCTACACCTTC.

The genes are TRBV18 and TRBJ2-1, with 7 bases identical to TRBD2. V lost 1 base and J lost 12; bases outside the gene matches: 12. This CDR3 contains 15 residues. Germline loops: CDR1 KGHSH, CDR2 LQKENI. This CDR3 is CASSPQRDYVVGQFF. As DNA, the CDR3 is TGTGCCAGCTCACCACAAAGGGACTACGTAGTAGGGCAGTTCTTC.

The CDR3 region has the DNA TGTGCCAGCTCACCAGGGAATAGCGGGAGGGCCCGTAGTGAGACCCAGTACTTC. Translation gives CASSPGNSGRARSETQYF. The chain has TRBV18 and TRBJ2-5, with 11 bases that match TRBD2. V lost 2 bases, J lost 5 bases, and 13 bases stayed unmatched. This CDR3 has 18 amino acids. CDR1 KGHSH and CDR2 LQKENI come from the germline V gene.

This rearrangement joins TRBV7-3 to TRBJ2-7; 11 bases are a match to TRBD2. Trimming cost V 4 bases and J 1 base; bases outside gene matches: 3. The CDR3 is made up of 15 amino acids. Per germline, CDR1 SGHTA and CDR2 FQGTGA. CDR3 region: CASSSGLAASYEQYF. The CDR3 DNA sequence: TGTGCCAGCAGCTCGGGACTAGCGGCGTCCTACGAGCAGTACTTC.

The chain carries TRBV29-1 and TRBJ2-7; no clear D gene. V was pared by 4 bases and J by 2 bases, with 6 bases between. The CDR3 length is 11 residues. Per germline, CDR1 SQVTM and CDR2 ANQGSEA. CDR3 sequence (DNA): TGCAGCGTTGTTGAGACCTACGAGCAGTACTTC. Amino acid sequence: CSVVETYEQYF.

The chain carries TRBV9 and TRBJ2-7; D is unclear. This CDR3 is 13 amino acids long. Germline CDR1 reads SGDLS; CDR2 reads YYNGEE. V shed 4 bases and J shed 5 bases, with 13 bases lying between them. The CDR3: CASSPQLSNEQYF. The CDR3 coding sequence is TGTGCCAGCAGCCCACAGTTGTCGAACGAGCAGTACTTC.

This clone has only a few counts. Additional DNA sequences in this sample encode the identical CDR3. The V gene is TRBV27, the J gene TRBJ2-7; D gene uncertain. There are 13 residues in the CDR3. The V gene's germline CDR1 is MNHEY and CDR2 SMNVEV (reference sequence). V lost 4 bases to trimming and J lost 1 base, with 8 bases between them. The CDR3 spells CASSYGPSYEQYF. The CDR3 region has the DNA TGTGCCAGCAGTTACGGGCCTTCCTACGAGCAGTACTTC.

The chain combines TRBV6-6 with TRBJ2-7; D remains ambiguous. CDR3 length: 15 residues. CDR1 is MNHNY and CDR2 is SVGAGI in the germline V gene (reference sequence). V was clipped by 4 bases and J by 6 bases, with 19 bases between them. The CDR3 DNA sequence: TGTGCCAGCAGTTCCCCCCCCTCCATACTTCGCGAGCAGTACTTC. Residues: CASSSPPSILREQYF.

The chain carries TRBV7-9 and TRBJ2-2, with D possibly being TRBD1 (6 bases). The germline CDR1 and CDR2 sequences are SEHNR and FQNEAQ (reference sequence). The CDR3 covers 16 residues. Trimming took 5 bases from V and 1 from J, leaving 14 bases between them. CDR3: CASSGTGHKNTGELFF. The CDR3 bases are TGTGCCAGCAGCGGGACGGGACATAAGAACACCGGGGAGCTGTTTTTT.